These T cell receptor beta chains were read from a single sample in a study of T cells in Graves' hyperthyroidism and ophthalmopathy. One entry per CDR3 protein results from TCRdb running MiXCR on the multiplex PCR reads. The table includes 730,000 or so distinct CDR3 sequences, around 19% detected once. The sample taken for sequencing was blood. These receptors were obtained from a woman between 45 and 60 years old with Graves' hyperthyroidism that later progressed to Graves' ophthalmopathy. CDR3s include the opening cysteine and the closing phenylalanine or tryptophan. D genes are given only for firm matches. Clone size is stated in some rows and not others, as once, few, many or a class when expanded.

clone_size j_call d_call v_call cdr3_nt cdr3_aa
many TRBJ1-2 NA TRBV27 TGTGCCAGCAGTTTATCGAGGGGCTCTGGCTACACCTTC CASSLSRGSGYTF
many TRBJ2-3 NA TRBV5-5 TGTGCCAGCAGCTTGGTGCCGACTAGCACAGATACGCAGTATTTT CASSLVPTSTDTQYF
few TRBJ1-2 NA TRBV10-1 TGCGCCAGCACTTACGGGACATCTAACTATGGCTACACCTTC CASTYGTSNYGYTF
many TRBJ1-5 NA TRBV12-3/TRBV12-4 TGTGCCAGCAGGAGGGAGAATCAGCCCCAGCATTTT CASRRENQPQHF
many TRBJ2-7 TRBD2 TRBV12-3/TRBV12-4 TGTGCCAGCACCACGACCCTCGGACTAGCGGGGGGCGGGGGGCAGTACTTC CASTTTLGLAGGGGQYF
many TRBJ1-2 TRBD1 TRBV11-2 TGTGCCAGCAGCTTCCGGACAGGGATAAACTATGGCTACACCTTC CASSFRTGINYGYTF
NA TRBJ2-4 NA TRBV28 TGTGCCAGCAGTCCCTGGGGGTCAGTTCAGTACTTC CASSPWGSVQYF
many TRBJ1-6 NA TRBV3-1 TGTGCCAGCAGCCAACACGGGTTTGGAGATAATTCACCCCTCCACTTT CASSQHGFGDNSPLHF
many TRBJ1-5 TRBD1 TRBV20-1 TGCAGTGCTGTACAGGGGCAGCGGCAGCCCCAGCATTTT CSAVQGQRQPQHF
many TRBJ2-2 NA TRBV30 TGTGCCTGGACCACCGCGGAGTTTCCGGGAACCGGGGAGCTGTTTTTT CAWTTAEFPGTGELFF
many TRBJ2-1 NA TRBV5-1 TGCGCCAGCAGCTTGGCTGGGTTGGGGTTTCATGAGCAGTTCTTC CASSLAGLGFHEQFF
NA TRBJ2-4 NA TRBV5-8 TGTGCCAGCAGCTTGGATAGCTCCATCGCCAAAAACATTCAGTACTTC CASSLDSSIAKNIQYF
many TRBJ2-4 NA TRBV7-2 TGTGCCAGCAGCTTAGCGCACAGGCCCCGGGACATTCAGTACTTC CASSLAHRPRDIQYF
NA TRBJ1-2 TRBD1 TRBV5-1 TGCGCCAGCAGCCAGGAGGGACAGGCGTACTATGGCTACACCTTC CASSQEGQAYYGYTF
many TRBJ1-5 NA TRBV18 TGTGCCAGCTCACCCCAGGGGCCCAATCAGCCCCAGCATTTT CASSPQGPNQPQHF
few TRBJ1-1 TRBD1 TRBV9 TGTGCCAGCACCCCGGGGACAGGGACGGGCACTGAAGCTTTCTTT CASTPGTGTGTEAFF
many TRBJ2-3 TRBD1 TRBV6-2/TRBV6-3 TGTGCCAGCAGTACGGACAGGGTTTTAGATACGCAGTATTTT CASSTDRVLDTQYF
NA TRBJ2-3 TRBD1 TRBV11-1 TGTGCCAGCAGCCCGACGGGACAGGGAACGGATACGCAGTATTTT CASSPTGQGTDTQYF
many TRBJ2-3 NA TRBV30 TGTGCCTGGAGTTCTAGCCTGGGGGATACGCAGTATTTT CAWSSSLGDTQYF
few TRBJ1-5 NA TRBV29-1 TGCAGCGTTGGTTCGGGGGTCGGTCAGCCCCAGCATTTT CSVGSGVGQPQHF
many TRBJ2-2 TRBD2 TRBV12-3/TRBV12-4 TGTGCCAGCAGTTTCCCGGGACTAGGGGTCGGGGAGCTGTTTTTT CASSFPGLGVGELFF
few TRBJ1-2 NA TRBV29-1 TGCAGCGTTGAAGACCAGGACCTGGGTAACTATGGCTACACCTTC CSVEDQDLGNYGYTF
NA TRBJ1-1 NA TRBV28 TGTGCCAGCAGTCTGCCCGCCCAGTTAAACACTGAAGCTTTCTTT CASSLPAQLNTEAFF
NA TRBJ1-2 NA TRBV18 TGTGCCAGCTCACCAGAAACACGGACAGCCTATGGCTACACCTTC CASSPETRTAYGYTF
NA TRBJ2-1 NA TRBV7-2 TGTACCAGCAGCCTAGTTCGGCTAGTCGTCTACAATGAGCAGTTCTTC CTSSLVRLVVYNEQFF
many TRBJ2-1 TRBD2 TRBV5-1 TGCGCCAGCAGCTTTGGACTAGCGGGGGACAATGAGCAGTTCTTC CASSFGLAGDNEQFF
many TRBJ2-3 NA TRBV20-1 TGCAGTGCTAGAGATCAACGCGGTGAACATACGCAGTATTTT CSARDQRGEHTQYF
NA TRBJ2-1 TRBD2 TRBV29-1 TGCAGCGTTGAGCGAGCGGGGGGCTTCAGCTCCTACAATGAGCAGTTCTTC CSVERAGGFSSYNEQFF
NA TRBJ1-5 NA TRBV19 TGTGCCAGTAGCTCTCCGGGACATAAGTATAGCAATCAGCCCCAGCATTTT CASSSPGHKYSNQPQHF
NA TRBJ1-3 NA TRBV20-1 TGCAGTGCTAGAGTCAACCAGATCTCTGGAAACACCATATATTTT CSARVNQISGNTIYF
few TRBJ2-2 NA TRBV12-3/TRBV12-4 TGTGCCAGCAGTTTTTTTCTAGGTCGGCAGGGGCGGAACACCGGGGAGCTGTTTTTT CASSFFLGRQGRNTGELFF
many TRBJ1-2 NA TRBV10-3 TGTGCCATCAGTGAGTTCCTAGGGGACTATGGCTACACCTTC CAISEFLGDYGYTF
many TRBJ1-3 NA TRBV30 TGTGCCTGGAGTGTCGGATACGCTAACACCATATATTTT CAWSVGYANTIYF
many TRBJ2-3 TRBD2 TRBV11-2 TGTGCCAGCAGCTTAGGGGCGGGGGTCACAGATACGCAGTATTTT CASSLGAGVTDTQYF
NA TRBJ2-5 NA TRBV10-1 TGCGCCAGCAGTGAGCTGGACAGAGAAGGAGAGACCCAGTACTTC CASSELDREGETQYF
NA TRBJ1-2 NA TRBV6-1 TGTGCCAGCAGCAAGGACAGTGATGATTTTGGCTACACCTTC CASSKDSDDFGYTF
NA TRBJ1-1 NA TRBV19 TGTGCCAGTATTGAGGGGACTACTCTCGAGGCTTTCTTT CASIEGTTLEAFF
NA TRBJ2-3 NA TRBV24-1 TGTGCCACCGCCTCGTCAGATACGCAGTATTTT CATASSDTQYF
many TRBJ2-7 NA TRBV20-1 TGCAGTGCTAGAGATCTGGGGATGGGCAGGGCCTACGAGCAGTACTTC CSARDLGMGRAYEQYF
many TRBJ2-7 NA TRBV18 TGTGCCAGCTCACGCCGGGACCACTACGAGCAGTACTTC CASSRRDHYEQYF
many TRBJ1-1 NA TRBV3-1 TGTGCCAGCAGCCTGGGCCAGCTAATGAACACTGAAGCTTTCTTT CASSLGQLMNTEAFF
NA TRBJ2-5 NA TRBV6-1 TGTGCCAGCAGTGGCGGACACTCCCGGTGGGAGACCCAGTACTTC CASSGGHSRWETQYF
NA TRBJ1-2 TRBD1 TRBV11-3 TGTGTCAGCAGCCCTGGGACAGGGATCTTCCTCTATGGCTACACCTTC CVSSPGTGIFLYGYTF
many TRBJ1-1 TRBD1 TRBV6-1 TGTGCCAGCAGTTCTGGGACAGGTATTACGTGGAACACTGAAGCTTTCTTT CASSSGTGITWNTEAFF
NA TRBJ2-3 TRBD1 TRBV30 TGTGCCTGGATGGCAGGGGGATTCACAGATACGCAGTATTTT CAWMAGGFTDTQYF
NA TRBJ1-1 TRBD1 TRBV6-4 TGTGCCAGCAGTTCACAGGGGGCGTTCGGAAGGACTGAAGCTTTCTTT CASSSQGAFGRTEAFF
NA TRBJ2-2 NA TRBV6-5 TGTGCCAGCAGTTTCTGGCCGGACAGGAACACCGGGGAGCTGTTTTTT CASSFWPDRNTGELFF
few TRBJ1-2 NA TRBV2 TGTGCCAGCAGAGATAGCTCCGGCTACACCTTC CASRDSSGYTF
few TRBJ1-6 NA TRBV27 TGTGCCAGCAGTTTACAGGGGATAGATAATTCACCCCTCCACTTT CASSLQGIDNSPLHF
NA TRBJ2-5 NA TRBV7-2 TGTGCCAGCAGTCTACAGAATATACAAGAGACCCAGTACTTC CASSLQNIQETQYF
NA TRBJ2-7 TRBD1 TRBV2 TGTGCCAGTAGCCAGGGACAGGGCTACTACGAGCAGTACTTC CASSQGQGYYEQYF
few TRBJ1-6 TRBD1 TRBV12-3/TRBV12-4 TGTGCCAGCAGTCGGGGACAGATTTATAATTCACCCCTCCACTTT CASSRGQIYNSPLHF
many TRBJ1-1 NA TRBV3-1 TGTGCCAGCAGCCAAGCTGGACAGTTGAACACTGAAGCTTTCTTT CASSQAGQLNTEAFF
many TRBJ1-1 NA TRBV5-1 TGCGCCAGCAGCAGATCAGACGGATTTGAAGCTTTCTTT CASSRSDGFEAFF
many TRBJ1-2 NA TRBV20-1 TGCAGTGCTGGACCGATTAACTATGGCTACACCTTC CSAGPINYGYTF
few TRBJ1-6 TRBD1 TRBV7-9 TGTGCCAGCAGCCCCCGGGACAGTAACCGGCCACCCCTCCACTTT CASSPRDSNRPPLHF
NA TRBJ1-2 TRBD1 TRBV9 TGTGCCAGCAGCACACGGGGGACAGGGGGCGGCTACACCTTC CASSTRGTGGGYTF
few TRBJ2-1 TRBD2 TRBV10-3 TGTGCCATCAGTGAGAGCGGGGCGTACAATGAGCAGTTCTTC CAISESGAYNEQFF